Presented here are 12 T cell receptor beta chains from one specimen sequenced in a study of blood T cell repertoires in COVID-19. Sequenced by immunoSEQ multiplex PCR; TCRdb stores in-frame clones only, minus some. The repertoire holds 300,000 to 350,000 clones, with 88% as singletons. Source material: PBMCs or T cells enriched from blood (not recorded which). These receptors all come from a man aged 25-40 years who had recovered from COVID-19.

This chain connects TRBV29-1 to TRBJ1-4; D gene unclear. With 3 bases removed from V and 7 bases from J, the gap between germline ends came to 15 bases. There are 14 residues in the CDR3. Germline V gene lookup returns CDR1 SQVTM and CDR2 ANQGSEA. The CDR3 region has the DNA TGCAGCGTTGAGTGGCGGAGCCGAGGTGAAAAACTGTTTTTT. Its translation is CSVEWRSRGEKLFF. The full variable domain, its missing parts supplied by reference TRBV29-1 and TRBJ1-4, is SAVISQKPSRDICQRGTSLTIQCQVDSQVTMMFWYRQQPGQSLTLIATANQGSEATYESGFVIDKFPISRPNLTFSTLTVSNMSPEDSSIYLCSVEWRSRGEKLFFGSGTQLSVL.

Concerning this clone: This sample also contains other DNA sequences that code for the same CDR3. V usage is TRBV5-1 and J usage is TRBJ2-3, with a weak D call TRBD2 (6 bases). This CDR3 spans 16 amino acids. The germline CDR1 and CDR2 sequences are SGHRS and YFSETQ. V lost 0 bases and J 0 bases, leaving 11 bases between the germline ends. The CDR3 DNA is TGCGCCAGCAGCTTGGGGGCGGGACCTAGCACAGATACGCAGTATTTT. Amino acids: CASSLGAGPSTDTQYF. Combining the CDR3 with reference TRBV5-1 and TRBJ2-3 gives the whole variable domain KAGVTQTPRYLIKTRGQQVTLSCSPISGHRSVSWYQQTPGQGLQFLFEYFSETQRNKGNFPGRFSGRQFSNSRSEMNVSTLELGDSALYLCASSLGAGPSTDTQYFGPGTRLTVL.

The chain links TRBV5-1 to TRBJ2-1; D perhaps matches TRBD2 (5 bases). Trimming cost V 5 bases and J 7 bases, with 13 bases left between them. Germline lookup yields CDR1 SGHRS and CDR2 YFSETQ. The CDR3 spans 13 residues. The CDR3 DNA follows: TGCGCCAGCAGAAACGCCGGGGTTAATGAGCAGTTCTTC. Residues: CASRNAGVNEQFF.

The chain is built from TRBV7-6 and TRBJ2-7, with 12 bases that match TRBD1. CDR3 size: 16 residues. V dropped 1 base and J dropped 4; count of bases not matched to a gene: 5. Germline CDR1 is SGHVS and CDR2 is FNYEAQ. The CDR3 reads CASSLEPGQGAYEQYF. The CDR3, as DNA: TGTGCCAGCAGCTTAGAGCCGGGACAGGGGGCTTACGAGCAGTACTTC.

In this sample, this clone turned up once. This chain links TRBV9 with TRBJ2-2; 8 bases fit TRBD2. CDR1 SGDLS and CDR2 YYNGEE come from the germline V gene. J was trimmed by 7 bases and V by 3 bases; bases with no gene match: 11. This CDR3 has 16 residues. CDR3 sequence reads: CASSETPGLAIGELFF. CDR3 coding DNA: TGTGCCAGCAGCGAGACCCCCGGACTAGCAATCGGGGAGCTGTTTTTT.

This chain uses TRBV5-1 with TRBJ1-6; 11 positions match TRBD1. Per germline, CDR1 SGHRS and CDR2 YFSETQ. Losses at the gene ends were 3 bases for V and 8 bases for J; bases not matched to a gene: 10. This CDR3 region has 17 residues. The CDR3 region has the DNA TGCGCCAGCAGCTCCGGACAGGGGGCATTAGGGGATTCACCCCTCCACTTT. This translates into CASSSGQGALGDSPLHF.

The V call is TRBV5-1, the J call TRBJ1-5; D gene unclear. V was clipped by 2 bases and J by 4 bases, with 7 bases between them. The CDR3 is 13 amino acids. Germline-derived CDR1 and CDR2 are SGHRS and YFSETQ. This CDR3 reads CASSFRGNQPQHF. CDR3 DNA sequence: TGCGCCAGCAGCTTTCGGGGTAATCAGCCCCAGCATTTT.

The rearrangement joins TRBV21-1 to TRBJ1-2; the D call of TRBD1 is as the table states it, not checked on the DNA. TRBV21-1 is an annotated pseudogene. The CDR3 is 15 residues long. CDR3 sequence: CASSNLGRQSYGYTF. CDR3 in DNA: TGTGCCAGCAGCAACCTTGGACGACAGAGCTATGGCTACACCTTC.

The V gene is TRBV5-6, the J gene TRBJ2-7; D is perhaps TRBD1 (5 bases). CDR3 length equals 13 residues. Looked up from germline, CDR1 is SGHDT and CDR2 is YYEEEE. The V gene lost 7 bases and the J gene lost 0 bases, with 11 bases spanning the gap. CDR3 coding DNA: TGTGCCAGCGTTTGGCAGGGCTCCTACGAGCAGTACTTC. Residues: CASVWQGSYEQYF.

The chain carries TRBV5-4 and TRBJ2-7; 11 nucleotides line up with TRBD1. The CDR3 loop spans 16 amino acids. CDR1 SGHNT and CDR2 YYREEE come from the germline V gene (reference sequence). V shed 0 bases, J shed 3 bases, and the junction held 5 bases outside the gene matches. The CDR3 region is CASSLAGQGGIYEQYF. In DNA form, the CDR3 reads TGTGCCAGCAGCTTGGCGGGACAGGGGGGTATCTACGAGCAGTACTTC. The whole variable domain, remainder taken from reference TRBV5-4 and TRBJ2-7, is ETGVTQSPTHLIKTRGQQVTLRCSSQSGHNTVSWYQQALGQGPQFIFQYYREEENGRGNFPPRFSGLQFPNYSSELNVNALELDDSALYLCASSLAGQGGIYEQYFGPGTRLTVT.

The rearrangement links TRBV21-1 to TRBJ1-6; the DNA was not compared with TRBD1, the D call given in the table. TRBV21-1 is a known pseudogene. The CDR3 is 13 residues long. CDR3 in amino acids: CASSKSGDSPLHF. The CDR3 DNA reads TGTGCCAGCAGCAAATCAGGGGATTCACCCCTCCACTTT.

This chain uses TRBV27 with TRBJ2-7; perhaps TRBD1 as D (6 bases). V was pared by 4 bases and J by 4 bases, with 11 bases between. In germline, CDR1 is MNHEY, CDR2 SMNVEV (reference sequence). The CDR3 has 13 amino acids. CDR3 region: CASSSRGTYEQYF. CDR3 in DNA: TGTGCCAGCAGTTCCAGGGGTACGTACGAGCAGTACTTC.